This T cell receptor (beta chain) was sequenced in a study of T cells in Graves' hyperthyroidism and ophthalmopathy. The source material, RNA transcripts, was used to amplify TCR beta CDR3 regions. The primer set for the first-round RT-PCR of the TCR CDR3 was HTBI. TCRdb used MiXCR to reprocess the multiplex PCR reads, holding one entry per CDR3 protein. The repertoire consists of a few hundred thousand distinct CDR3 sequences, with roughly 22% occurring once and the leading ten covering around two thirds. There are many counts of this clonotype. Germline V CDR1 and CDR2: SGHAT, FQDESV (reference sequence). CDR3 length: 16 amino acids. The V gene lost 2 bases and the J gene lost 3 bases, with 14 bases spanning the gap.

J is TRBJ2-1 and V is TRBV11-1; no definite D call. Sequenced input: blood. This clonotype was obtained from a man aged 30-40 years with Graves' ophthalmopathy. This CDR3 reads CASSLMGNDNYNEQFF. Here the CDR3 DNA reads TGTGCCAGCAGCTTAATGGGAAATGACAACTACAATGAGCAGTTCTTC.